This entry lists 20 T cell receptor beta chains sequenced from one sample in a study of blood T cell repertoires in COVID-19. The method was immunoSEQ multiplex PCR; TCRdb's version includes in-frame clones alone and lacks a portion of them. The sample records about 120,000 clones, over 80% being singletons. The sample consisted of peripheral blood. The receptors derive from a woman aged 70-85 years with acute or convalescent COVID-19.

This clone has a handful of counts. V and J are TRBV6-1 and TRBJ2-3; D may be TRBD2 (5 bases). Germline CDR1 reads MNHNS; CDR2 reads SASEGT. CDR3 length equals 15 residues. The V end lost 2 bases, the J end lost 0 bases, and 9 bases lay between the germline ends. For the CDR3, the DNA is TGTGCCAGCAGTGAAAGGAGGCTCAGCACAGATACGCAGTATTTT. Its translation: CASSERRLSTDTQYF.

The rearrangement uses TRBV7-9 and TRBJ1-1; TRBD1 might be the D (5 bases). From germline, CDR1 is SEHNR and CDR2 FQNEAQ (reference sequence). The CDR3 is 12 residues long. The CDR3 nucleotides read TGTGCTTGGGGGAGGATGAACACTGAAGCTTTCTTT. Its protein product is CAWGRMNTEAFF.

This chain joins TRBV9 and TRBJ2-5, with TRBD1 matching over 8 bases. This CDR3 contains 15 residues. J lost 4 bases, V lost 3 bases, and 8 bases had no gene match. Germline lookup yields CDR1 SGDLS and CDR2 YYNGEE. The CDR3 DNA sequence: TGTGCCAGCAGCGCCGGGGACAGGACAAGAGAGACCCAGTACTTC. Protein product: CASSAGDRTRETQYF.

The chain links TRBV7-3 to TRBJ2-3; weak D call: TRBD2 (5 bases). This CDR3 has 14 residues. Germline V gene lookup returns CDR1 SGHTA and CDR2 FQGTGA. The V end was cut by 5 bases, the J end by 2 bases, with 11 bases between. For the CDR3, the DNA is TGTGCCAGCAGCCCCGGAGGCCCCACAGATACGCAGTATTTT. It is translated as CASSPGGPTDTQYF.

The genes are TRBV3-1 (or the pseudogene TRBV3-2) and TRBJ2-2, with 15 bases that match TRBD2. The CDR3 is made up of 19 amino acids. Germline assignment: CDR1 LGHDT and CDR2 YNNKEL (reference sequence). J was trimmed by 7 bases and V by 3 bases; bases with no gene match: 12. The CDR3 here is CASSQANLGTSGRYGELFF. CDR3 in DNA: TGTGCCAGCAGCCAGGCAAACCTAGGGACTAGCGGGAGGTACGGGGAGCTGTTTTTT.

As DNA, the CDR3 is TGCAGCGTTTCACAGGGGGCGGACGAAAAACTGTTTTTT. Translation: CSVSQGADEKLFF. The chain is built from TRBV29-1 and TRBJ1-4; TRBD1 aligns across 9 bases. Germline trimming cut 5 bases from V and 8 bases from J; bases unmatched to any gene: 6. The CDR3 extends over 13 amino acids. Germline values: CDR1 SQVTM, CDR2 ANQGSEA.

V usage is TRBV29-1 and J usage is TRBJ2-1; 11 nucleotides line up with TRBD1. The CDR3 loop spans 15 amino acids. The germline CDR1 and CDR2 sequences are SQVTM and ANQGSEA. J gave up 2 bases and V 7 bases, and 7 bases lay outside the gene matches. CDR3 nucleotides: TGCAGCGCCTCTGGACAGGGGGCCACCTACAATGAGCAGTTCTTC. This encodes CSASGQGATYNEQFF.

This rearrangement joins TRBV29-1 to TRBJ2-3, with 11 bases that match TRBD2. CDR3 length: 13 residues. The junction had 1 base not matched to a gene; V was cut back by 4 bases and J by 4 bases. Germline V gene lookup returns CDR1 SQVTM and CDR2 ANQGSEA. The CDR3 spells CSVASGGSDTQYF. CDR3 DNA: TGCAGCGTTGCTAGCGGGGGGTCAGATACGCAGTATTTT.

The V call is TRBV5-1, the J call TRBJ2-7; 8 bases match TRBD1. The CDR3 length is 14 residues. Germline V lookup: CDR1 SGHRS, CDR2 YFSETQ. The V and J ends lost 0 bases and 5 bases, in that order; junction bases with no gene match: 4. The CDR3 DNA reads TGCGCCAGCAGCTTGGTGGGCAGGGGGCACGAGCAGTACTTC. Residues: CASSLVGRGHEQYF.

The chain links TRBV20-1 to TRBJ2-6; no clear D gene. Germline V gene sequence: CDR1 DFQATT, CDR2 SNEGSKA (reference sequence). This CDR3 contains 16 residues. Trimming shortened V by 3 bases and J by 0 bases, and 12 bases separated the two germline ends. The CDR3 coding sequence is TGCAGTGCTAGTGGTCAGGCAGTCTCTGGGGCCAACGTCCTGACTTTC. It is translated as CSASGQAVSGANVLTF.

The chain uses TRBV9 and TRBJ2-3; 9 nucleotides agree with TRBD2. In germline, CDR1 is SGDLS, CDR2 YYNGEE. Trimming removed 6 bases from V and 6 bases from J; junction bases left unmatched: 5. CDR3 size: 13 residues. The CDR3 reads CASNLAGVDTQYF. Here the CDR3 DNA reads TGTGCCAGCAACTTAGCGGGAGTGGATACGCAGTATTTT.

This chain connects TRBV11-3 to TRBJ1-3, with 8 bases aligning to TRBD1. The CDR3 loop spans 14 amino acids. Germline-derived CDR1 and CDR2 are SGHNT and YENEEA. V shed 4 bases and J 3 bases; nucleotides not matched to a gene: 2. In DNA, the CDR3 is TGTGCCAGCAGCTCCGGGACAGGTGGAAACACCATATATTTT. This sequence encodes CASSSGTGGNTIYF.

This chain uses TRBV6-5 with TRBJ2-2, with 9 bases that match TRBD1. Losses at the gene ends were 4 bases for V and 1 base for J; bases not matched to a gene: 4. CDR3 length: 16 amino acids. Per the germline V gene, CDR1 is MNHEY and CDR2 is SVGAGI. The CDR3 sequence: CASSLGTGMNTGELFF. The CDR3 DNA reads as TGTGCCAGCAGTTTGGGGACAGGGATGAACACCGGGGAGCTGTTTTTT.

The genes are TRBV2 and TRBJ1-5; TRBD1 might be the D (5 bases). Germline lookup yields CDR1 SNHLY and CDR2 FYNNEI. V shed 6 bases and J shed 0 bases, with 12 bases lying between them. CDR3 length equals 15 residues. In DNA form, the CDR3 reads TGTGCCAGCAGGGCGGGGCTGTATAGCAATCAGCCCCAGCATTTT. Its translation is CASRAGLYSNQPQHF. Full variable domain (missing parts from reference TRBV2 and TRBJ1-5): EPEVTQTPSHQVTQMGQEVILRCVPISNHLYFYWYRQILGQKVEFLVSFYNNEISEKSEIFDDQFSVERPDGSNFTLKIRSTKLEDSAMYFCASRAGLYSNQPQHFGDGTRLSIL.

This chain joins TRBV7-8 and TRBJ2-5, with TRBD2 matching over 7 bases. Unmatched junction bases numbered 16, after V lost 4 bases and J lost 2 bases. CDR3 length equals 18 residues. CDR1 is SGHVS, CDR2 FQNEAQ, per germline. The CDR3 DNA sequence: TGTGCCAGCAGCTACTTCCCGGGACTACAAATAGGGCAAGAGACCCAGTACTTC. Amino acid sequence: CASSYFPGLQIGQETQYF. Based on the CDR3 plus reference TRBV7-8 and TRBJ2-5, the full variable domain is GAGVSQSPRYKVAKRGQDVALRCDPISGHVSLFWYQQALGQGPEFLTYFQNEAQLDKSGLPSDRFFAERPEGSVSTLKIQRTQQEDSAVYLCASSYFPGLQIGQETQYFGPGTRLLVL.

This rearrangement joins TRBV4-1 to TRBJ1-3; D call uncertain. CDR3 length: 14 amino acids. V was pared by 5 bases and J by 0 bases, with 8 bases between. Germline values: CDR1 MGHRA, CDR2 YSYEKL. This CDR3 is CASSGTNSGNTIYF. CDR3 nucleotide sequence: TGCGCCAGCAGCGGCACTAACTCTGGAAACACCATATATTTT.

The CDR3 DNA sequence: TGTGCCAGCAGTGAAAAGACAGGAAACACCGGGGAGCTGTTTTTT. Protein sequence: CASSEKTGNTGELFF. The V and J genes are TRBV2 and TRBJ2-2, with TRBD1 as a possible D gene (6 bases). CDR1 and CDR2 (germline): SNHLY, FYNNEI. This CDR3 contains 15 residues. V was clipped by 2 bases and J by 2 bases, with 9 bases between them.

The V call is TRBV7-8, the J call TRBJ2-6, with 8 bases matching TRBD1. The CDR3 spans 20 residues. Germline-derived CDR1 and CDR2 are SGHVS and FQNEAQ. V lost 6 bases to trimming and J lost 0 bases; unmatched junction nucleotides: 16. The CDR3 DNA reads as TGTGCCAGCAGGCTACGGACCGGGACAGGCCCCCTCTCTGGGGCCAACGTCCTGACTTTC. Its translation: CASRLRTGTGPLSGANVLTF. Full variable domain (outside the CDR3, taken from reference TRBV7-8 and TRBJ2-6): GAGVSQSPRYKVAKRGQDVALRCDPISGHVSLFWYQQALGQGPEFLTYFQNEAQLDKSGLPSDRFFAERPEGSVSTLKIQRTQQEDSAVYLCASRLRTGTGPLSGANVLTFGAGSRLTVL.

The chain carries TRBV13 and TRBJ2-7; 7 bases align to TRBD2. CDR1 PRHDT and CDR2 FYEKMQ come from the germline V gene (reference sequence). V shed 5 bases and J 3 bases; nucleotides not matched to a gene: 10. The CDR3 totals 15 residues. The CDR3 bases are TGTGCCAGCAGCCCACCTAGCGGAGTGAACTACGAGCAGTACTTC. Translation gives CASSPPSGVNYEQYF.

CDR3 in DNA: TGTGCCAGCAGCTTGGCGGGAGTAAAGAATGAGCAGTTCTTC. Translation: CASSLAGVKNEQFF. The chain combines TRBV7-2 with TRBJ2-1; the match to TRBD2 covers 7 bases. This CDR3 spans 14 amino acids. CDR1 and CDR2 from the germline V gene are SGHTA and FQGNSA. The trim removed 3 bases at V and 7 bases at J, leaving 6 bases unmatched.